The clone carrying this TCR beta chain was observed a single time. The entry originates in a study of cytomegalovirus exposure and HLA in healthy donors. Germline V gene lookup returns CDR1 MNHEY and CDR2 SMNVEV (reference sequence). After removal of 2 bases from V and 3 bases from J, the junction contained 3 bases not matched to a gene. This CDR3 comprises 16 residues. Sequencing used immunoSEQ multiplex PCR; TCRdb keeps in-frame clones, though not all of them. The data show 150,000 or so clones, with 85% to 90% seen just once and 3% to 3.5% held by the top ten. The TCR was taken from a woman aged 18-30 years in good health and CMV-seropositive. Sequencing input: PBMCs. The chain links TRBV27 to TRBJ2-6; TRBD1 matches 8 bases. CDR3 sequence reads: CASSLNRGFGANVLTF. CDR3 DNA sequence: TGTGCCAGCAGTTTAAACAGGGGGTTTGGGGCCAACGTCCTGACTTTC.